This entry features one T cell receptor beta chain sequence. No antigen is known for it. Generated by immunoSEQ multiplex PCR, the TCRdb table keeps only in-frame clones and is missing some. The table lists 2,500,000 or so clones, approximately 92% of them singletons. CDR1 and CDR2 from the germline V gene are SGHTA and FQGNSA. The CDR3 is 15 residues long. Trimming took off 6 bases at V and 3 bases at J, with 18 bases between the two ends. The data belong to a study of shared clonotypes between healthy human individuals. Points from the study as a whole: In several donors, about 5% of naive CD4 clonotypes appeared in common.

This receptor was identified in a man aged 18 to 30 in good health. The rearrangement joins TRBV7-2 to TRBJ2-7, with a tentative D call TRBD2 (8 bases). What was sequenced was naive CD4+ T cells sorted from blood. Specified subset: CD45RA+ positively selected. CDR3 coding DNA: TGTGCCAGCAGAACCTCGGGAGGGGGCTACTACGAGCAGTACTTC. Protein product: CASRTSGGGYYEQYF.